The 21 T cell receptor beta chains below were found in one sample sequenced in a study of blood T cells in healthy people across ages. It was with a sample-barcoded 5' primer and a J-beta primer mix that a second PCR of roughly 6 to 11 cycles was run. TCRdb itself ran the 5' RACE reads through MiXCR, one entry per CDR3 protein. This table holds about 670,000 distinct CDR3 sequences, approximately 52% found once. Sequences were obtained from blood. These receptors were taken from a woman of 80 years or more in good health.

At least ten counts were recorded for this clonotype. This chain links TRBV5-1 with TRBJ2-3, with D hard to call. The CDR3 spans 14 residues. The V end lost 2 bases, the J end lost 0 bases, and 7 bases lay between the germline ends. CDR1 SGHRS and CDR2 YFSETQ come from the germline V gene. The CDR3 sequence is CASSFVGSTDTQYF. CDR3 sequence (DNA): TGCGCCAGCAGCTTTGTAGGCAGCACAGATACGCAGTATTTT.

Regarding this clonotype: This may stem from a read error, because a much larger clone lies one nucleotide away. The chain combines TRBV7-9 with TRBJ2-5, with 9 nucleotides matching TRBD2. The CDR3 covers 15 residues. CDR1 and CDR2 (germline): SEHNR, FQNEAQ (reference sequence). The CDR3 bases are TGTCCCAGCAGCTCTAGCGGGACTCGGGGTGAGACCCAGTACTTC. Residues: CPSSSSGTRGETQYF.

The rearrangement joins TRBV5-1 to TRBJ2-1, with 8 nucleotides matching TRBD2. The V segment lost 6 bases and the J segment 3 bases; nucleotides outside the gene matches: 8. Germline V gene sequence: CDR1 SGHRS, CDR2 YFSETQ. This CDR3 region has 15 residues. CDR3 sequence: CASIPTSGIYNEQFF. The CDR3 region has the DNA TGCGCCAGCATTCCAACTAGCGGAATCTACAATGAGCAGTTCTTC.

V usage is TRBV27 and J usage is TRBJ2-1; the D gene is possibly TRBD2 (5 bases). Germline loops: CDR1 MNHEY, CDR2 SMNVEV (reference sequence). CDR3 length: 13 amino acids. The V end lost 6 bases, the J end lost 7 bases, and 13 bases lay between the germline ends. This chain's CDR3 is CASSPSRGNEQFF. The CDR3 DNA is TGTGCCAGCAGCCCATCTAGAGGGAATGAGCAGTTCTTC.

The CDR3 here is CASSAKGAIFNEQFF. The CDR3 DNA follows: TGTGCCAGCAGCGCCAAAGGGGCGATTTTCAATGAGCAGTTCTTC. The rearrangement joins TRBV6-5 to TRBJ2-1, with D possibly matching TRBD1 (5 bases). CDR1 MNHEY and CDR2 SVGAGI come from the germline V gene. The V gene lost 6 bases and the J gene lost 6 bases, with 18 bases spanning the gap. The CDR3 has 15 residues.

A note on this clonotype: The junction shows a germline mismatch at one end, possibly a read error. V and J are TRBV12-3 or TRBV12-4 and TRBJ2-3, with D unresolved. The CDR3 covers 11 residues. Here the CDR3 reads CVSSFTDTQYF. CDR3 nucleotides: TGTGTCAGCAGTTTCACAGATACGCAGTATTTT.

The chain has TRBV7-9 and TRBJ2-3; no firm D call. This CDR3 region has 15 residues. Germline V gives CDR1 SEHNR, CDR2 FQNEAQ (reference sequence). Trimming removed 5 bases from V and 1 base from J, with 13 bases in between. The CDR3 reads CASSRNRARTDTQYF. Written as DNA, the CDR3 is TGTGCCAGCAGCCGAAATCGGGCCCGCACAGATACGCAGTATTTT.

This chain connects TRBV10-3 to TRBJ1-1; D not certain. V lost 4 bases and J 5 bases, leaving 8 bases between the germline ends. The CDR3 consists of 12 residues. Looked up from germline, CDR1 is ENHRY and CDR2 is SYGVKD. The CDR3 DNA reads as TGTGCCATCAGTGTGGGTACAACTGAAGCTTTCTTT. It encodes CAISVGTTEAFF.

This chain links TRBV20-1 with TRBJ2-7; the D is unclear. The J call may be wrong; the DNA end is better matched by TRBJ2-4. The CDR3 length is 15 residues. CDR1 and CDR2 from the germline V gene are DFQATT and SNEGSKA (reference sequence). CDR3 sequence: CSATKPPLAKNIQYF. The DNA for the CDR3 is TGCAGTGCTACTAAACCACCCCTAGCCAAAAACATTCAGTACTTC.

The chain employs TRBV6-1 and TRBJ2-1; D may be TRBD2 (5 bases). Trimming removed 6 bases at V and 13 bases at J, with 28 bases between. The germline V gene encodes CDR1 MNHNS and CDR2 SASEGT. The CDR3 spans 16 residues. The CDR3, as DNA: TGTGCCAGCAGGTCGAGTACCGGATCTAGCAGAAAGACCCAGTTCTTC. This gives the protein CASRSSTGSSRKTQFF.

The V and J genes are TRBV12-3 or TRBV12-4 and TRBJ2-1; D might be TRBD2 (6 bases). The CDR3 is made up of 13 amino acids. V lost 5 bases, J lost 5 bases, and 10 bases lay in between. The CDR3 region has the DNA TGTGCCAGCAGTGGGCGGGATAACAATGAGCAGTTCTTC. Protein: CASSGRDNNEQFF.

V usage is TRBV18 and J usage is TRBJ2-1; 11 positions match TRBD2. Germline CDR1 is KGHSH and CDR2 is LQKENI. Trimming cost V 0 bases and J 7 bases; bases outside gene matches: 5. The CDR3 is made up of 16 amino acids. The CDR3 DNA sequence: TGTGCCAGCTCACCACCGGTACTAGCGGGGGATAATGAGCAGTTCTTC. It is translated as CASSPPVLAGDNEQFF. Complete variable domain (other parts from reference TRBV18 and TRBJ2-1): NAGVMQNPRHLVRRRGQEARLRCSPMKGHSHVYWYRQLPEEGLKFMVYLQKENIIDESGMPKERFSAEFPKEGPSILRIQQVVRGDSAAYFCASSPPVLAGDNEQFFGPGTRLTVL.

This clonotype has just a few counts. V usage is TRBV5-1 and J usage is TRBJ1-2; D remains ambiguous. Trimming took off 3 bases at V and 1 base at J, with 10 bases between the two ends. Germline V gene sequence: CDR1 SGHRS, CDR2 YFSETQ. This CDR3 is built from 14 residues. The CDR3 spells CASSWADYNYGYTF. Here the CDR3 DNA reads TGCGCCAGCAGCTGGGCAGACTATAACTATGGCTACACCTTC.

About this clonotype itself: A much larger clone lies one base from this, so it may be a read error. The rearrangement links TRBV20-1 to TRBJ2-1; 11 positions match TRBD2. In germline, CDR1 is DFQATT, CDR2 SNEGSKA (reference sequence). CDR3 length equals 16 residues. With 3 bases clipped from V and 6 bases from J, the junction kept 10 bases outside the gene matches. The CDR3 protein is CSASSTSGESCNEQFF. The CDR3 nucleotides read TGCAGTGCTAGCTCGACTAGCGGGGAGTCGTGCAATGAGCAGTTCTTC.

This clonotype was seen just once. The chain uses TRBV20-1 and TRBJ2-2; 7 nucleotides align to TRBD2. The CDR3 totals 16 residues. Germline V gene data show CDR1 as DFQATT and CDR2 as SNEGSKA (reference sequence). CDR3 loop: CSPYRQRTGGTGELFF. The CDR3 DNA sequence: TGCAGCCCTTACCGGCAGCGCACGGGAGGCACCGGGGAGCTGTTTTTT.

Concerning this clonotype itself: This may stem from a read error, because a much larger clone lies one nucleotide away. This rearrangement joins TRBV27 to TRBJ1-1, with 7 bases aligning to TRBD1. The CDR3 length is 14 residues. The germline V gene has CDR1 MNHEY and CDR2 SMNVEV (reference sequence). The junction had 4 bases not matched to a gene; V was cut back by 6 bases and J by 0 bases. The CDR3 DNA is TGTGCCAGCAGGTCACAGGGGTTGAACACTGAAGCTTTCTTT. Its translation is CASRSQGLNTEAFF.

The chain has TRBV29-1 and TRBJ2-7; weak D call: TRBD1 (6 bases). Trimming removed 6 bases from V and 0 bases from J, with 12 bases in between. The germline V gene has CDR1 SQVTM and CDR2 ANQGSEA. The length of the CDR3 is 13 residues. The CDR3 DNA reads TGCAGCGTGTCGGACAGAGACTCCTACGAGCAGTACTTC. As protein: CSVSDRDSYEQYF.

The chain links TRBV4-2 to TRBJ1-1; D is ambiguous. This CDR3 region has 14 residues. Germline CDR1 LGHNA, CDR2 YNFKEQ. V lost 1 base and J 6 bases, leaving 12 bases between the germline ends. The CDR3 DNA sequence: TGTGCCAGCAGCCAAGGTCCCGGAAGTGCTGAAGCTTTCTTT. Residues: CASSQGPGSAEAFF.

The chain combines TRBV7-2 with TRBJ2-3, with 13 bases fitting TRBD2. The germline gives CDR1 SGHTA, CDR2 FQGNSA. Trimming took 5 bases from V and 7 from J; bases not matched to a gene: 6. CDR3 length: 15 residues. CDR3 DNA sequence: TGTGCCAGCAGCCCCGGACTAGCGGGGGCTCATACGCAGTATTTT. This sequence encodes CASSPGLAGAHTQYF. Using reference TRBV7-2 and TRBJ2-3 for the parts outside the CDR3, the full variable domain is GAGVSQSPSNKVTEKGKDVELRCDPISGHTALYWYRQSLGQGLEFLIYFQGNSAPDKSGLPSDRFSAERTGGSVSTLTIQRTQQEDSAVYLCASSPGLAGAHTQYFGPGTRLTVL.

This rearrangement joins TRBV12-3 or TRBV12-4 to TRBJ2-2, with 7 bases aligning to TRBD1. The CDR3 covers 15 residues. J lost 6 bases, V lost 2 bases, and 6 bases had no gene match. CDR3 nucleotide sequence: TGTGCCAGCAGTTTACGGGACAGTGAGGCCGGGGAGCTGTTTTTT. This codes for CASSLRDSEAGELFF.

This clonotype appeared a few times. The rearrangement joins TRBV5-6 to TRBJ1-1; 9 bases are a match to TRBD1. The CDR3 runs to 14 residues. V lost 4 bases to trimming and J lost 8 bases; unmatched junction nucleotides: 9. In germline, CDR1 is SGHDT, CDR2 YYEEEE. The CDR3 coding sequence is TGTGCCAGCAGCCCGGGGACAGGGAGCGGGGAAGCTTTCTTT. This gives the protein CASSPGTGSGEAFF. The whole variable domain, filled in from reference TRBV5-6 and TRBJ1-1, reads DAGVTQSPTHLIKTRGQQVTLRCSPKSGHDTVSWYQQALGQGPQFIFQYYEEEERQRGNFPDRFSGHQFPNYSSELNVNALLLGDSALYLCASSPGTGSGEAFFGQGTRLTVV.